This is a list of T cell receptor beta chains from one sample in a study of cytomegalovirus exposure and HLA in healthy donors. Repertoires were generated with immunoSEQ multiplex PCR, while TCRdb's copy carries only in-frame clones and drops some. The table has 200,000 to 250,000 clones, around 83% seen once. The sample comprised PBMCs. These receptors were taken from a girl aged 10 to 17 in good health and CMV-seronegative. Both conserved end residues are part of each CDR3. A D gene is named only where the DNA matches it firmly. Only part of the rows carry a size: once, few, many, or a class if the clone is expanded.

clone_size d_call j_call v_call cdr3_nt cdr3_aa
. . TRBJ1-3 TRBV19 TGTGCCAGTACCTATATGTCTAGCTCTGGAAACACCATATATTTT CASTYMSSSGNTIYF
. . TRBJ1-1 TRBV6-1 TGTGCCAGCAGGTCTCTCCGAACGCCCGGGTTGGTAGCTTTCTTT CASRSLRTPGLVAFF
. TRBD1 TRBJ1-5 TRBV2 TGTGCCAGCAGTGTCGCGACAGGGGATCAGCCCCAGCATTTT CASSVATGDQPQHF
. TRBD2 TRBJ2-1 TRBV5-1 TGCGCCAGCAGCGTGACTAGCGGGACCTCCTACAATGAGCAGTTCTTC CASSVTSGTSYNEQFF
. TRBD1 TRBJ2-2 TRBV18 TGTGCCAGCTCACCACCAAGGGGGCTGGGGACCGGGGAGCTGTTTTTT CASSPPRGLGTGELFF
once TRBD1 TRBJ2-1 TRBV6-5 TGTGCCAGCAGCCGGGACAGGAGCTCCTACAATGAGCAGTTCTTC CASSRDRSSYNEQFF
. . TRBJ2-6 TRBV9 TGTGCCAGCAGCGTTGGAGGGGCTGGGGCCAACGTCCTGACTTTC CASSVGGAGANVLTF
. TRBD1 TRBJ1-1 TRBV27 TGTGCCAGCAGTATAGACAGGGTGAACACTGAAGCTTTCTTT CASSIDRVNTEAFF
. . TRBJ1-1 TRBV30 TGTGCCTGGAGTAAAGGGGGCACTGAAGCTTTCTTT CAWSKGGTEAFF
. TRBD1 TRBJ1-3 TRBV14 TGTGCCAGCAGCCACGTATTAGACAGGGCTTCTGGAAACACCATATATTTT CASSHVLDRASGNTIYF
. . TRBJ1-2 TRBV6-5 TGTGCCAGCAGTACCACAGCTAACTATGGCTACACCTTC CASSTTANYGYTF
. TRBD2 TRBJ2-7 TRBV6-5 TGTGCCAGCAGTTCTGTCGCAGCGGGAGGGCCCCACGAGCAGTACTTC CASSSVAAGGPHEQYF
. . TRBJ2-4 TRBV20-1 TGCAGTGCTAGAGCGGGAACTTTTCAGTACTTC CSARAGTFQYF
. . TRBJ1-6 TRBV18 TGTGCCAGCTCACCACCGGGGGGGTATAATTCACCCCTCCACTTT CASSPPGGYNSPLHF
once TRBD2 TRBJ2-1 TRBV11-3 TGTGCCAGCAGCTTAACGAGCGGGAGTAATGAGCAGTTCTTC CASSLTSGSNEQFF
. TRBD2 TRBJ2-1 TRBV14 TGTGCCAGCAGCCAAGTCTGGAGCGGGGATTGGAGTGAGCAGTTCTTC CASSQVWSGDWSEQFF
few . TRBJ2-3 TRBV10-1 TGCGCCAGCAGCACGGAGGAGAGCACAGATACGCAGTATTTT CASSTEESTDTQYF
. . TRBJ2-7 TRBV28 TGTGCCAGCAGTTCTCCGGGTCTCCCATCGGACTACGAGCAGTACTTC CASSSPGLPSDYEQYF